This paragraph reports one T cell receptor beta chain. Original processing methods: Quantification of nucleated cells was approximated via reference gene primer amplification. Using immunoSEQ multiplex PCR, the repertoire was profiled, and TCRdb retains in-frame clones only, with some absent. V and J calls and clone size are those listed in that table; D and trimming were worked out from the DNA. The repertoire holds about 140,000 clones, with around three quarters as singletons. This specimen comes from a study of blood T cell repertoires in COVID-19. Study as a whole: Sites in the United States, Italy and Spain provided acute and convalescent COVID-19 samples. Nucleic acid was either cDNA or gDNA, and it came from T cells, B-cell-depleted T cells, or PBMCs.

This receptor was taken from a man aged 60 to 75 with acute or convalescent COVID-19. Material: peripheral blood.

CDR3 DNA sequence: TGTGCCAGCAGTATCGGGACTTTCGGAGCTTTCTTT. Translated: CASSIGTFGAFF. The chain combines TRBV12-3 or TRBV12-4 with TRBJ1-1, with a weak D call TRBD1 (5 bases). The CDR3 extends over 12 amino acids. Trimming took off 5 bases at V and 10 bases at J, with 14 bases between the two ends.